This T cell receptor beta chain derives from a study of cytomegalovirus exposure and HLA in healthy donors. General observations from the study: In a later analysis, TCR beta V- and J-gene trimming showed a link to a missense DCLRE1C variant.

CDR3 size: 16 residues. Trimming stripped 0 bases from V and 5 bases from J, with 17 bases between. Germline loops: CDR1 SGHRS, CDR2 YFSETQ. The study ran its PCR with 60 Vbeta and 13 Jbeta primers. Measured with immunoSEQ multiplex PCR; TCRdb has only the in-frame clones, and not every one. The sample lists about 270,000 clones; roughly two thirds were seen once. About this clone itself: Its target is not known.

This clonotype originated in a female donor in good health and CMV-seronegative. Sequencing input: PBMCs. The chain recombines TRBV5-1 with TRBJ2-5; a weak D match, TRBD1 (6 bases). The CDR3 nucleotides read TGCGCCAGCAGCTTGGGCACAGGGACCTCCGGGGAGACCCAGTACTTC. Encoded protein: CASSLGTGTSGETQYF.